This T cell receptor beta chain was sequenced during a study of shared clonotypes between healthy human individuals. Study summary: Used for every donor were three CD4 naive, three CD4 memory, two CD8 naive and one CD8 memory plate. The study, taken as a whole, reports: Only blood samples were collected, and tissue repertoires likely differ.

As for this clone: The antigen is undetermined.

Cells designated naive CD8 were CD45RO-negative and were positively selected for CCR7, with terminally differentiated effector memory CD45RA+ cells excluded. The CDR3 extends over 18 amino acids. The V gene's germline CDR1 is MDHEN and CDR2 SYDVKM. The V and J ends lost 6 bases and 4 bases, in that order; junction bases with no gene match: 17. Measured with immunoSEQ multiplex PCR; TCRdb has only the in-frame clones, and not every one. The table records roughly 890,000 clones, about 91% of them present only once. The chain combines TRBV28 with TRBJ2-3; TRBD1 agrees at 9 bases. This receptor was identified in a man aged 25-40 years in good health. The specimen was naive CD8+ T cells sorted from blood. The CDR3 DNA sequence: TGTGCCAGCAGCTCTAATGTCCTCCGGGACAGGGTGGCAGATACGCAGTATTTT. This sequence encodes CASSSNVLRDRVADTQYF.